Sequencing of this TCR beta chain was carried out in a study of cytomegalovirus exposure and HLA in healthy donors. Study-wide results and caveats: Most observed TCR sequences were rare, whereas some public TCRs were detected in many donors.

Details on this clone: The target antigen is unknown.

It was the roughly 130-subject validation cohort, separate from the approximately 680-subject first cohort, to which the donors belonged. This CDR3 comprises 15 residues. Trimming removed 4 bases at V and 0 bases at J, with 13 bases between. The germline V gene has CDR1 SGHNT and CDR2 YYREEE (reference sequence). Here immunoSEQ multiplex PCR was the method, and the copy in TCRdb shows in-frame clones only, minus some. Of 100,000 to 120,000 clones in the sample, approximately 85% were seen once. This clonotype originated in a woman aged 18-29 years in good health and CMV-seronegative. V is TRBV5-4 and J is TRBJ1-1; D might be TRBD1 (6 bases). The sample taken for sequencing was PBMCs. The CDR3 loop is CASSPGQHVNTEAFF. The CDR3 DNA reads TGTGCCAGCAGCCCTGGACAGCACGTGAACACTGAAGCTTTCTTT.